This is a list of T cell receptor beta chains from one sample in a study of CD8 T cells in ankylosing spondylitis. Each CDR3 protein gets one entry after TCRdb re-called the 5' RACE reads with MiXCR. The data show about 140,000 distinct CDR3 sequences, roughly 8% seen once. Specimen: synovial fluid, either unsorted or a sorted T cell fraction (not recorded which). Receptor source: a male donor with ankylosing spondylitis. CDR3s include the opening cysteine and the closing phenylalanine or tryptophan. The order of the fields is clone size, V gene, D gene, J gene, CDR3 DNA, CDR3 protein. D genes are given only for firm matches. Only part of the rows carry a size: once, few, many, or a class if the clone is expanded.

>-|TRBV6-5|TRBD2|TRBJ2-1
TGTGCCAGCAGTTACTCGGCGGGAGGGGAGTTCTTC
CASSYSAGGEFF
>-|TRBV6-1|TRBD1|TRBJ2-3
TGTGCCAGCAGTAGGGGGCTGGAGTCAGATACGCAGTATTTT
CASSRGLESDTQYF
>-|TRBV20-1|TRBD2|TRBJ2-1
TGCAGTGCTAGAGATTTTTCTAGCGGGAGATACAATGAGCAGTTCTTC
CSARDFSSGRYNEQFF
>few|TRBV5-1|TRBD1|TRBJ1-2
TGCGCCAGCAGCACAGGACAGGGGGCTAAAGGCTACACCTTC
CASSTGQGAKGYTF
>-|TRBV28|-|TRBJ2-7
TGTGCCAGCAGATACATGGCGGGGACCGAGCAGTACTTC
CASRYMAGTEQYF
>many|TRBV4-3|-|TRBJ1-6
TGCGCCAGCAGCCAAGTCGGTAATTCACCCCTCCACTTT
CASSQVGNSPLHF
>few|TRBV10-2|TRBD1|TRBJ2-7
TGCGCCAGCAGACCCCGGGACAGGGACTACGAGCAGTACTTC
CASRPRDRDYEQYF
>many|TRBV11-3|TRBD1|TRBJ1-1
TGTGCCAGCAGCCACCCCCGACAGGGGCCCCTGATGAACACTGAAGCTTTCTTT
CASSHPRQGPLMNTEAFF
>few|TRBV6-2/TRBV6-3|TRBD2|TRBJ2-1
TGTGCCACCTCGACTAGCGGGAGGTTTGATGAGCAGTTCTTC
CATSTSGRFDEQFF
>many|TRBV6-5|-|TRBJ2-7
TGTGCCAGCAGTTACGGACCGAACTACGAGCAGTACTTC
CASSYGPNYEQYF
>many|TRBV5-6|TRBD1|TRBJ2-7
TGTGCCAGCAGCAGACTCACAGGGGATCTCGAGCAGTACTTC
CASSRLTGDLEQYF
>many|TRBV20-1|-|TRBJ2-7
TGCAGTGCCTCCACATTCGGGATGTCCTCTAATGACTACGAGCAGTACTTC
CSASTFGMSSNDYEQYF
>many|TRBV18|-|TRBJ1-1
TGTGCCAGCTCAATCGGTCCGAACACTGAAGCTTTCTTT
CASSIGPNTEAFF
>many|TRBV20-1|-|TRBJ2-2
TGCAGTGTTCTTTTGGGCTGGGGCGGGGAGCTGTTTTTT
CSVLLGWGGELFF
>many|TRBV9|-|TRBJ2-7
TGTGCCAGCAGCGTGTCACCCCTTTCAGTCTACGAGCAGTACTTC
CASSVSPLSVYEQYF
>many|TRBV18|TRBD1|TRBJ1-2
TGTGCCAGCTCACCAGGGACAGATCGGTATGGCTACACCTTC
CASSPGTDRYGYTF
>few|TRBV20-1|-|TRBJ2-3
TGCAGTGCTAGTGTAGAGGCTAGCACAGATACGCAGTATTTT
CSASVEASTDTQYF
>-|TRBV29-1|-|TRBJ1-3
TGCAGCGTTGACCCTGGGGCTGGAGCTGGAAACACCATATATTTT
CSVDPGAGAGNTIYF
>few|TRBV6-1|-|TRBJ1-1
TGTGCCAGCTACAGGGACACCAACACTGAAGCTTTCTTT
CASYRDTNTEAFF
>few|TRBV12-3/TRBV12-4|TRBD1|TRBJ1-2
TGTGCCAGCACCCTTTGGGACAGGGGATCCCATGGCTACACCTTC
CASTLWDRGSHGYTF
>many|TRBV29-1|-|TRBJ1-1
TGCAGCGTCCAAAATTCCGGGGCGAGAGCTTTCTTT
CSVQNSGARAFF
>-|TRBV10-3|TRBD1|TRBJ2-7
TGTGCCATCAGTCCGACAGGGGACCACGAGCAGTACTTC
CAISPTGDHEQYF
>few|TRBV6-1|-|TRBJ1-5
TGTGCCAGCAGTGAAGCGCTGGGGGGGGTCCAGCCCCAGCATTTT
CASSEALGGVQPQHF
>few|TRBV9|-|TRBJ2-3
TGTGCCAGCAGCGTCAGGGGCGGGGGCACAGATACGCAGTATTTT
CASSVRGGGTDTQYF
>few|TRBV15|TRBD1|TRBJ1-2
TGTGCCACCAGAGGACAGGGCGGTGCTAACTATGGCTACACCTTC
CATRGQGGANYGYTF
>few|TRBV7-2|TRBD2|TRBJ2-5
TGTGCCAGCAGCTCCTACCAAGCGGGAGCTGAGACCCAGTACTTC
CASSSYQAGAETQYF
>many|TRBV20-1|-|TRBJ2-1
TGCAGTGCTAGTGGAAACCTGCAGAATGAGCAGTTCTTC
CSASGNLQNEQFF
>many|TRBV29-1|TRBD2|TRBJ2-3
TGCAGCGTTGGTGGAGGGACTAGCCATCGAGACACAGATACGCAGTATTTT
CSVGGGTSHRDTDTQYF
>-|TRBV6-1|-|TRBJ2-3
TGTGCCAGCAGTCTAGGGACCGACGATACGCAGTATTTT
CASSLGTDDTQYF
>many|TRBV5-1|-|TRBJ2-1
TGCGCCAGCAGCTTGGTTGAGGGGTTTGAGCAGTTCTTC
CASSLVEGFEQFF
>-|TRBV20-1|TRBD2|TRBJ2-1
TGCAGTGCCCGTGCCGTGGCGGGAGGGTTACACAATGAGCAGTTCTTC
CSARAVAGGLHNEQFF
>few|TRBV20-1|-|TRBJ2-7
TGCAGTGCTAGCGGGATAGAAGCAAACGAGCAGTACTTC
CSASGIEANEQYF
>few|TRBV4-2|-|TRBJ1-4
TGTGCCAGCAGCCAAGATAGCGGCAGGTTAAATGAAAAACTGTTTTTT
CASSQDSGRLNEKLFF
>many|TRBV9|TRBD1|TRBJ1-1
TGTGCCAGCAGCCTGGACAGGGGCGAAGCTTTCTTT
CASSLDRGEAFF
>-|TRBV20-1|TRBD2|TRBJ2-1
TGCAGTGCTAGTCTAGCGGGAGTAAACAATGAGCAGTTCTTC
CSASLAGVNNEQFF
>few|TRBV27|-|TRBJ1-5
TGTGCCAGCAGTTTTTGGAATAGCAATCAGCCCCAGCATTTT
CASSFWNSNQPQHF
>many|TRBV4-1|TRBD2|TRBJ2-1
TGCGCCAGCAGCCAACTCCAGCGGGAGACCCATGAGCAGTTCTTC
CASSQLQRETHEQFF
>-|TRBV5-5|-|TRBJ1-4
TGTGCCAGCAGCCTGGGAGCCTTTAATGAAAAACTGTTTTTT
CASSLGAFNEKLFF
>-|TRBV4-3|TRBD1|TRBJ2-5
TGCGCCAGCAGCCCGTACTGGGGGGCATTACAGGGGGCCGGAGAGACCCAGTACTTC
CASSPYWGALQGAGETQYF
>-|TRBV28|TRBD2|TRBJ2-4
TGTGCCAGCAGGGCTACCATGGGACTAGCGGGAGTTGTCCCAAACATTCAGTACTTC
CASRATMGLAGVVPNIQYF
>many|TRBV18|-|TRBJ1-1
TGTGCCAGCTCACCACGGAGGGCAATCGACACTGAAGCTTTCTTT
CASSPRRAIDTEAFF
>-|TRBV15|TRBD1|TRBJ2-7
TGTGCCACCAGCAGAGGGGCTGGTTCAGGACAGGGCATCTACGAGCAGTACTTC
CATSRGAGSGQGIYEQYF
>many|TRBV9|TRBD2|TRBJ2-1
TGTGCCAGCAGCGTAGTGGTAGCGGGAGGAGGGGATGAGCAGTTCTTC
CASSVVVAGGGDEQFF
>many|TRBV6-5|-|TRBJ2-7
TGTGCCAGCAGCATCGGGGACGACGAGCAGTACTTC
CASSIGDDEQYF
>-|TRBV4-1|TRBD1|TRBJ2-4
TGCGCTAGCAGCCCCTTGGACAGGGAAAGAAACATTCAGTACTTC
CASSPLDRERNIQYF
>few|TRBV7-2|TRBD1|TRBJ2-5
TGTGCCAGCAGCTTCAACAAGGGGGCAGGAGAGACCCAGTACTTC
CASSFNKGAGETQYF
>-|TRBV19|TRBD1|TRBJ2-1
TGTGCCAGTAGTATTCTACCGGGACAGAGGGATCCTGAGCAGTTCTTC
CASSILPGQRDPEQFF
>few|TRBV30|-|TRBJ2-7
TGTGCCTGGAGTATCGGGGGTGGGACCTACGAGCAGTACTTC
CAWSIGGGTYEQYF
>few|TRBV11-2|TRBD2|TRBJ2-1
TGTGCCAGCAGCCAAATAGCGGGAGGGCGCTCCTACAATGAGCAGTTCTTC
CASSQIAGGRSYNEQFF
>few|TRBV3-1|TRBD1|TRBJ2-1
TGTGCCAGCAGCCGGCCGGGACAGTACAATGAGCAGTTCTTC
CASSRPGQYNEQFF
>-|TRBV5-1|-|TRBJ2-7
TGCGCCAGCAGCCCTGGACAGCCCTACAGCTACGAGCAGTACTTC
CASSPGQPYSYEQYF
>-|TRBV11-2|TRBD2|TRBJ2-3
TGTGCCAGCAGCGGGAGGCGGGAGGGAGATACGCAGTATTTT
CASSGRREGDTQYF
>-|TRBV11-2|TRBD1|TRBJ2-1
TGTGCCAGCAGCCCCCTGGGGGCAGGGGGCATCTACGGGAATGAGCAGTTCTTC
CASSPLGAGGIYGNEQFF
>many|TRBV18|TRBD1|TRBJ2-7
TGTGCCAGCTCACCAGGGACAGACTCCTACGAGCAGTACTTC
CASSPGTDSYEQYF